These 6 T cell receptor beta chains share one sample of origin, sequenced in a study of T cell responses to AZD1222 COVID-19 vaccine. Measured with immunoSEQ multiplex PCR; TCRdb has only the in-frame clones, and not every one. The sample lists roughly 100,000 clones, around 91% occurring once. The sample here was peripheral blood, taken on day 0 of AZD1222 vaccination. The receptor source for this set is an adult in good health.

This clone has a handful of counts. J is TRBJ2-3 and V is TRBV7-8, with D possibly matching TRBD1 (6 bases). Germline V CDR1 and CDR2: SGHVS, FQNEAQ. This CDR3 has 16 residues. V was trimmed by 2 bases and J by 5 bases, leaving 17 bases between them. DNA of the CDR3: TGTGCCAGCAGCTTAAATAGTGGGGGCTGGGTAGATACGCAGTATTTT. The encoded protein is CASSLNSGGWVDTQYF.

The chain has TRBV19 and TRBJ2-2, with D possibly being TRBD1 (6 bases). This CDR3 has 15 amino acids. The germline gives CDR1 LNHDA, CDR2 SQIVND (reference sequence). V was shortened by 6 bases and J by 1 base, with 12 bases between the two germline ends. The CDR3 protein is CASRSGHWNTGELFF. CDR3 nucleotide sequence: TGTGCCAGTAGATCGGGACATTGGAACACCGGGGAGCTGTTTTTT.

With regard to this clone: One end of the junction does not line up with germline, which may come from a read error. The V gene is TRBV7-7, the J gene TRBJ2-5; 10 nucleotides align to TRBD2. Germline values: CDR1 SSHAT, CDR2 FNYEAQ (reference sequence). The CDR3 spans 16 residues. CDR3 amino acids: CASSPNTGLAKETQYF. CDR3 nucleotide sequence: TGTGCTAGCAGCCCTAACACGGGACTAGCGAAAGAGACCCAGTACTTC. Supplemented by reference TRBV7-7 and TRBJ2-5, the full variable domain reads GAGVSQSPRYKVTKRGQDVTLRCDPISSHATLYWYQQALGQGPEFLTYFNYEAQPDKSGLPSDRFSAERPEGSISTLTIQRTEQRDSAMYRCASSPNTGLAKETQYFGPGTRLLVL.

The gene calls are TRBV6-1 and TRBJ1-3; TRBD1 matches at 7 bases. CDR3 size: 16 residues. The germline gives CDR1 MNHNS, CDR2 SASEGT. Unmatched junction bases numbered 5, after V lost 3 bases and J lost 0 bases. The CDR3 loop reads CASSDPGQISGNTIYF. CDR3 nucleotide sequence: TGTGCCAGCAGTGACCCGGGACAGATCTCTGGAAACACCATATATTTT.

V gene TRBV7-3 combines with J gene TRBJ2-7, with 7 bases matching TRBD1. The CDR3 consists of 12 residues. The V and J ends lost 5 bases and 4 bases, in that order; junction bases with no gene match: 2. CDR1 and CDR2 (germline): SGHTA, FQGTGA. CDR3 in amino acids: CASSPGGYEQYF. DNA for the CDR3: TGTGCCAGCAGCCCAGGGGGTTACGAGCAGTACTTC.

The chain recombines TRBV18 with TRBJ1-2; 8 nucleotides align to TRBD1. The CDR3 has 13 amino acids. Looked up from germline, CDR1 is KGHSH and CDR2 is LQKENI. Germline trimming cut 6 bases from V and 6 bases from J; bases unmatched to any gene: 6. CDR3 in amino acids: CASSAGTGDGYTF. CDR3 nucleotide sequence: TGTGCCAGCTCCGCAGGGACAGGTGATGGCTACACCTTC.